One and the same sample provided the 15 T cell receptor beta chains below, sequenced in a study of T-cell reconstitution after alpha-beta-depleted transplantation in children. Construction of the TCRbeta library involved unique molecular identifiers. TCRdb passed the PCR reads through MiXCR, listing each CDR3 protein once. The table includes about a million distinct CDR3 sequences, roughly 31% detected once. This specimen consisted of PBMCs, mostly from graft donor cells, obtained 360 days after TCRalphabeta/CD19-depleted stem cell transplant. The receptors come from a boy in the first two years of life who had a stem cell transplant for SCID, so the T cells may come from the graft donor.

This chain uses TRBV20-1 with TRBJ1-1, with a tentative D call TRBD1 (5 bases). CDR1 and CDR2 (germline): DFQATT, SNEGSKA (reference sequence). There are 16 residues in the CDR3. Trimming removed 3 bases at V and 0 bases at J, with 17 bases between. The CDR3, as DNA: TGCAGTGCTAGTCGGCAGGGTCAAGGTATGAACACTGAAGCTTTCTTT. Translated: CSASRQGQGMNTEAFF.

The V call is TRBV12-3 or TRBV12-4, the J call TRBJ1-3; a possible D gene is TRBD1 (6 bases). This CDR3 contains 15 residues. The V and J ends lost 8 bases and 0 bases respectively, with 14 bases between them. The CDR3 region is CASGLQGGSGNTIYF. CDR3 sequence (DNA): TGTGCCAGCGGACTTCAAGGGGGCTCTGGAAACACCATATATTTT.

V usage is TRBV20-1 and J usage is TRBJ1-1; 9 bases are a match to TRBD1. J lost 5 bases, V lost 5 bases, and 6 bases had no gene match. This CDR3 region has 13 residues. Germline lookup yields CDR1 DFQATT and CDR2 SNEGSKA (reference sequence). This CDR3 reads CSAPDRGLTEAFF. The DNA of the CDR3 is TGCAGTGCTCCCGACAGGGGGTTAACTGAAGCTTTCTTT.

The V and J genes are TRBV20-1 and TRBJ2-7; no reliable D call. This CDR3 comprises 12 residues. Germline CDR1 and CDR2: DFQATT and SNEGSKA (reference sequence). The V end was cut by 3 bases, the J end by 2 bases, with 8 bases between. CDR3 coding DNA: TGCAGTGCTAGTTCCGAGCCCTACGAGCAGTACTTC. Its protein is CSASSEPYEQYF.

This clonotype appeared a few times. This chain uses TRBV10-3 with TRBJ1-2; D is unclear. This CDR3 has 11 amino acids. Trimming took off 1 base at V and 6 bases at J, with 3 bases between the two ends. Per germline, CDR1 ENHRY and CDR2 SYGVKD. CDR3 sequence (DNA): TGTGCCATCAGTGAGTTGAATGGCTACACCTTC. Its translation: CAISELNGYTF.

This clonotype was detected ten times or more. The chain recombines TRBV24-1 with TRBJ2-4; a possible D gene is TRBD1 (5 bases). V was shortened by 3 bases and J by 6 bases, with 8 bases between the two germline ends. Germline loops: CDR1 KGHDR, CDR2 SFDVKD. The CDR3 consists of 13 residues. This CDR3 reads CATSDGHLNIQYF. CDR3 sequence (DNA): TGTGCCACCAGTGATGGACACCTAAACATTCAGTACTTC.

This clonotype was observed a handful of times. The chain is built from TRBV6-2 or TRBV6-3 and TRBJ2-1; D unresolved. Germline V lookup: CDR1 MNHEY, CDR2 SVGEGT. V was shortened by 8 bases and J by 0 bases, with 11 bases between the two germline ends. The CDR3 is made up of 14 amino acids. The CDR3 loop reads CASLAPSSYNEQFF. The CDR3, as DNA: TGTGCCAGCCTCGCCCCGAGCTCCTACAATGAGCAGTTCTTC.

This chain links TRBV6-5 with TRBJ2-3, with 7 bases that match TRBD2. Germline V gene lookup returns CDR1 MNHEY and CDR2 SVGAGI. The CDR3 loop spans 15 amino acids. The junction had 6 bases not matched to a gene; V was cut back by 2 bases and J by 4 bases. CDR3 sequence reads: CASSYPRAGADTQYF. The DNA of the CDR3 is TGTGCCAGCAGTTACCCGCGTGCGGGGGCAGATACGCAGTATTTT.

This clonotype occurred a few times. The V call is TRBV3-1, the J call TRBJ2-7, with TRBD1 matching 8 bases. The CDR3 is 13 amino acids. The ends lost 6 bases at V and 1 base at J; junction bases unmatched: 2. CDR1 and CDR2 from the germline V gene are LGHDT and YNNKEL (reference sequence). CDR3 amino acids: CASRNRGSYEQYF. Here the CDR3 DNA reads TGTGCCAGCAGAAACAGGGGGTCCTACGAGCAGTACTTC.

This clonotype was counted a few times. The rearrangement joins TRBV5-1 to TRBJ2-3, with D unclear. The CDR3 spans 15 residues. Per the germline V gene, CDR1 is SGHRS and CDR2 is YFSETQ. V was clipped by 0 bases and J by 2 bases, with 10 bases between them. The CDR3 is CASSLEDGFTDTQYF. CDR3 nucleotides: TGCGCCAGCAGCTTGGAGGACGGCTTCACAGATACGCAGTATTTT. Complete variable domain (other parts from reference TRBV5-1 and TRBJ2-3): KAGVTQTPRYLIKTRGQQVTLSCSPISGHRSVSWYQQTPGQGLQFLFEYFSETQRNKGNFPGRFSGRQFSNSRSEMNVSTLELGDSALYLCASSLEDGFTDTQYFGPGTRLTVL.

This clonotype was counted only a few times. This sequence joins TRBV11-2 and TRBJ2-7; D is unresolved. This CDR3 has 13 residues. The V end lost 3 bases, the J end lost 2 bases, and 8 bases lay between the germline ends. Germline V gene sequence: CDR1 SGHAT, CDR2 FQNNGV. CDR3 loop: CASSLSSPYEQYF. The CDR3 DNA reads TGTGCCAGCAGCTTGTCGTCTCCCTACGAGCAGTACTTC.

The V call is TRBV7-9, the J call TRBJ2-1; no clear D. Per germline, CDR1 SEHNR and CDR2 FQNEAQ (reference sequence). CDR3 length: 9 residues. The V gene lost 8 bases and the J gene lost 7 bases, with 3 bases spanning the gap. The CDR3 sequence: CASPNEQFF. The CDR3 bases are TGTGCCAGCCCGAATGAGCAGTTCTTC.

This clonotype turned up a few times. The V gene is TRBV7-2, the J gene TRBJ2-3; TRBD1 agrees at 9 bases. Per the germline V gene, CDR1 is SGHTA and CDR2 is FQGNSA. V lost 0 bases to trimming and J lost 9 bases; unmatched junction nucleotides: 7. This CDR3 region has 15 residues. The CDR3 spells CASSLAGGQGLTQYF. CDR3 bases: TGTGCCAGCAGCTTAGCGGGGGGACAGGGTCTAACGCAGTATTTT.

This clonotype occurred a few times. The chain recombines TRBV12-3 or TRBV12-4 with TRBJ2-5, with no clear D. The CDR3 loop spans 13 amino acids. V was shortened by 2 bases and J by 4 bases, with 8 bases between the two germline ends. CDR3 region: CASSLYNRETQYF. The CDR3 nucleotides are TGTGCCAGCAGTTTATACAATCGAGAGACCCAGTACTTC.

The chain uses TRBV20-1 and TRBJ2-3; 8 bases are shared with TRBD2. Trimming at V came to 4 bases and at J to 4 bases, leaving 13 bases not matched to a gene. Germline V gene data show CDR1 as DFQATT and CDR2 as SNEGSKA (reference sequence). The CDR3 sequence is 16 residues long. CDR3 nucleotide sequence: TGCAGTGCTATTACTTCGGGGGGGCGGGACGCAGATACGCAGTATTTT. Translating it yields CSAITSGGRDADTQYF.